A single sample gave rise to the 27 T cell receptor beta chains below, sequenced in a study of T cell responses to AZD1222 COVID-19 vaccine. Assay: immunoSEQ multiplex PCR; the TCRdb copy retains only in-frame clones and omits some. This table has 90,000 to 150,000 clones, around 86% appearing once. The sample here was peripheral blood, taken on day 0 of AZD1222 vaccination. The receptors were sampled from an adult in good health.

The V and J genes are TRBV2 and TRBJ2-7, with 11 bases identical to TRBD1. This CDR3 region has 13 residues. Germline CDR1 SNHLY, CDR2 FYNNEI. V dropped 8 bases and J dropped 4; count of bases not matched to a gene: 4. The CDR3 reads CASAGTGGYEQYF. The CDR3 DNA reads as TGTGCCAGCGCGGGGACAGGGGGATACGAGCAGTACTTC.

The chain has TRBV19 and TRBJ2-2; D call uncertain. The germline V gene has CDR1 LNHDA and CDR2 SQIVND (reference sequence). V was clipped by 5 bases and J by 4 bases, with 5 bases between them. This CDR3 has 12 residues. As DNA, the CDR3 is TGTGCCAGTAGTGTTGTCACCGGGGAGCTGTTTTTT. As protein: CASSVVTGELFF.

The rearrangement joins TRBV25-1 to TRBJ2-2; TRBD2 matches 8 bases. J gave up 3 bases and V 6 bases, and 6 bases lay outside the gene matches. Looked up from germline, CDR1 is MGHDK and CDR2 is SYGVNS. The CDR3 runs 15 residues. CDR3 in DNA: TGTGCCAGCAGCCACGGGGGGGCCGACACCGGGGAGCTGTTTTTT. Translated: CASSHGGADTGELFF.

A few counts support this clone. The rearrangement joins TRBV3-1 (or the pseudogene TRBV3-2) to TRBJ1-3; D is unresolved. Deletions cut 2 bases from V and 0 bases from J, with 8 bases between. The CDR3 runs to 15 residues. Per germline, CDR1 LGHDT and CDR2 YNNKEL (reference sequence). DNA for the CDR3: TGTGCCAGCAGCCAATACTCGAGCTCTGGAAACACCATATATTTT. It encodes CASSQYSSSGNTIYF.

V and J are TRBV21-1 and TRBJ1-3; no check of the table's D call, TRBD1, against the DNA was made. TRBV21-1 is shown as a pseudogene. The CDR3 is 18 residues long. CDR3 amino acids: CASSSPRTGPLVGNTIYF. CDR3 DNA sequence: TGTGCCAGCAGCAGCCCCAGGACAGGTCCTCTTGTAGGAAACACCATATATTTT.

V gene TRBV11-3 combines with J gene TRBJ2-7; D unresolved. This CDR3 region has 14 residues. In germline, CDR1 is SGHNT, CDR2 YENEEA. With 4 bases removed from V and 3 bases from J, the gap between germline ends came to 13 bases. The CDR3 DNA reads TGTGCCAGCAGCTATGGGCCGAGATACTACGAGCAGTACTTC. Amino acid sequence: CASSYGPRYYEQYF. The full variable domain, with the rest looked up from reference TRBV11-3 and TRBJ2-7, is EAGVVQSPRYKIIEKKQPVAFWCNPISGHNTLYWYLQNLGQGPELLIRYENEEAVDDSQLPKDRFSAERLKGVDSTLKIQPAELGDSAVYLCASSYGPRYYEQYFGPGTRLTVT.

In its sample, this clone was seen a few times. Here the CDR3 reads CASFFGPSSYNEQFF. CDR3 DNA: TGTGCCAGCTTTTTTGGTCCTAGCTCCTACAATGAGCAGTTCTTC. The rearrangement uses TRBV6-5 and TRBJ2-1; D uncertain. Germline CDR1 is MNHEY and CDR2 is SVGAGI. Trimming shortened V by 8 bases and J by 0 bases, and 14 bases separated the two germline ends. The CDR3 length is 15 residues.

This clone was seen more than once but under ten times. The chain recombines TRBV2 with TRBJ1-5; D gene ambiguous. CDR3 size: 16 residues. Germline V CDR1 and CDR2: SNHLY, FYNNEI. Trimming took 1 base from V and 2 from J, leaving 12 bases between them. The CDR3 nucleotides read TGTGCCAGCAGTGAAGTCCTACAATTGGGCAATCAGCCCCAGCATTTT. Translated: CASSEVLQLGNQPQHF. The entire variable domain, with the rest obtained from reference TRBV2 and TRBJ1-5, is as follows: EPEVTQTPSHQVTQMGQEVILRCVPISNHLYFYWYRQILGQKVEFLVSFYNNEISEKSEIFDDQFSVERPDGSNFTLKIRSTKLEDSAMYFCASSEVLQLGNQPQHFGDGTRLSIL.

This clone was counted between two and nine times. V and J are TRBV19 and TRBJ1-2; TRBD1 is a possible D gene (5 bases). V was trimmed by 4 bases and J by 3 bases, leaving 15 bases between them. The CDR3 contains 15 residues. Germline V lookup: CDR1 LNHDA, CDR2 SQIVND (reference sequence). This CDR3 reads CASSRTGTGDYGYTF. The DNA of the CDR3 is TGTGCCAGTAGTAGGACCGGGACGGGGGACTATGGCTACACCTTC.

The chain combines TRBV5-4 with TRBJ2-2, with D possibly being TRBD2 (5 bases). Trimming left V 0 bases short and J 0 bases short, with 12 bases between. Per the germline V gene, CDR1 is SGHNT and CDR2 is YYREEE (reference sequence). The CDR3 is 17 residues long. This chain's CDR3 is CASSLELRGSNTGELFF. For the CDR3, the DNA is TGTGCCAGCAGCTTGGAGTTACGGGGATCGAACACCGGGGAGCTGTTTTTT.

The V gene is TRBV25-1, the J gene TRBJ2-1; the D gene is possibly TRBD1 (5 bases). Germline values: CDR1 MGHDK, CDR2 SYGVNS. Trimming took 2 bases from V and 10 from J, leaving 15 bases between them. The CDR3 consists of 14 residues. In nucleotides, the CDR3 is TGTGCCAGCAGTGAAACGGCAGGGCTCAGGGAGCAGTTCTTC. Its protein product is CASSETAGLREQFF.

V is TRBV6-5 and J is TRBJ2-2; D gene ambiguous. V lost 6 bases and J lost 5, with 4 bases in between. From germline, CDR1 is MNHEY and CDR2 SVGAGI. This CDR3 is built from 11 residues. CDR3 amino acids: CASRGTGELFF. Here the CDR3 DNA reads TGTGCCAGCAGGGGAACCGGGGAGCTGTTTTTT.

The V gene is TRBV23-1, the J gene TRBJ2-6; D is unresolved. TRBV23-1 is reported as an ORF; its role is uncertain. The CDR3 covers 20 residues. Trimming removed 4 bases at V and 0 bases at J, with 22 bases between. CDR3 sequence (DNA): TGCGCCAGCAGTCGAATTCAGTTGGCGGTTAGTCGCTCTGGGGCCAACGTCCTGACTTTC. It encodes CASSRIQLAVSRSGANVLTF.

The chain recombines TRBV3-1 (or the pseudogene TRBV3-2) with TRBJ1-1; D gene ambiguous. V dropped 0 bases and J dropped 8 bases, with 7 bases sitting between them. Germline CDR1 and CDR2: LGHDT and YNNKEL (reference sequence). This CDR3 spans 12 amino acids. CDR3 sequence (DNA): TGTGCCAGCAGCCAAGATCCCGGGGAAGCTTTCTTT. Translating it yields CASSQDPGEAFF.

This clone was observed once. The chain recombines TRBV6-5 with TRBJ1-5; D not resolved. The V gene lost 4 bases and the J gene lost 0 bases, with 4 bases spanning the gap. The germline V gene has CDR1 MNHEY and CDR2 SVGAGI. This CDR3 spans 13 amino acids. The CDR3 DNA is TGTGCCAGCAGTTTTTATAGCAATCAGCCCCAGCATTTT. Protein: CASSFYSNQPQHF.

This chain connects TRBV27 to TRBJ1-2, with D tentatively TRBD1 (6 bases). Looked up from germline, CDR1 is MNHEY and CDR2 is SMNVEV (reference sequence). The CDR3 covers 14 residues. Between the trimmed V and J ends, which lost 5 bases and 2 bases, there was a span of 12 bases. The CDR3, as DNA: TGTGCCAGCAGTCCTCTGACAGGAAACTATGGCTACACCTTC. Translation gives CASSPLTGNYGYTF.

The V and J genes are TRBV18 and TRBJ1-5, with D uncertain. There are 13 residues in the CDR3. Per the germline V gene, CDR1 is KGHSH and CDR2 is LQKENI. V dropped 3 bases and J dropped 3 bases, with 6 bases sitting between them. CDR3 nucleotide sequence: TGTGCCAGCTCACCTAGGGTCAATCAGCCCCAGCATTTT. Translation gives CASSPRVNQPQHF.

The genes are TRBV19 and TRBJ1-2, with no clear D. This CDR3 comprises 12 residues. Germline V gene sequence: CDR1 LNHDA, CDR2 SQIVND (reference sequence). The V end was cut by 5 bases, the J end by 9 bases, with 13 bases between. CDR3: CASSLEGRRYTF. The CDR3 coding sequence is TGTGCCAGTAGTCTCGAAGGACGCCGCTACACCTTC.

The CDR3 DNA sequence: TGCGCCAGCAGCCAAGAGGACAGGCCAAGCTCTGGGGCCAACGTCCTGACTTTC. It is translated as CASSQEDRPSSGANVLTF. V gene TRBV4-1 combines with J gene TRBJ2-6, with 7 bases identical to TRBD1. CDR1 is MGHRA and CDR2 is YSYEKL in the germline V gene. V was pared by 0 bases and J by 0 bases, with 5 bases of the junction left unmatched. This CDR3 is built from 18 residues.

The chain joins TRBV9 to TRBJ2-7; D might be TRBD1 (6 bases). CDR3 length equals 13 residues. V lost 0 bases, J lost 5 bases, and 9 bases lay in between. The germline V gene encodes CDR1 SGDLS and CDR2 YYNGEE. The DNA of the CDR3 is TGTGCCAGCAGCGTAGGGACAGTCCACGAGCAGTACTTC. Translated: CASSVGTVHEQYF.

This clone was found a few times. This chain links TRBV4-1 with TRBJ1-2; TRBD1 is a possible D gene (6 bases). This CDR3 is 15 amino acids long. V was trimmed by 2 bases and J by 4 bases, leaving 14 bases between them. The germline gives CDR1 MGHRA, CDR2 YSYEKL. The CDR3 nucleotides read TGCGCCAGCAGCCAATTGATGGGGGGCCGCTATGGCTACACCTTC. Translated, it gives CASSQLMGGRYGYTF.

This sequence joins TRBV7-9 and TRBJ2-7; 8 nucleotides match TRBD1. Germline V gives CDR1 SEHNR, CDR2 FQNEAQ (reference sequence). The junction had 6 bases not matched to a gene; V was cut back by 5 bases and J by 9 bases. The CDR3 spans 12 residues. The DNA for the CDR3 is TGTGCCAGCAGCCGACAGGGGTTGGGGCAGTACTTC. This codes for CASSRQGLGQYF. The variable domain in full, with the rest retrieved from reference TRBV7-9 and TRBJ2-7, is DTGVSQNPRHKITKRGQNVTFRCDPISEHNRLYWYRQTLGQGPEFLTYFQNEAQLEKSRLLSDRFSAERPKGSFSTLEIQRTEQGDSAMYLCASSRQGLGQYFGPGTRLTVT.

The chain is built from TRBV20-1 and TRBJ1-5, with TRBD1 identical over 7 bases. This CDR3 is built from 15 residues. V trimming: 3 bases; J trimming: 0 bases; junction bases outside the gene matches: 5. Germline lookup yields CDR1 DFQATT and CDR2 SNEGSKA (reference sequence). The CDR3 region has the DNA TGCAGTGCTAGTGCCGGGACAGATAGCAATCAGCCCCAGCATTTT. Translating it yields CSASAGTDSNQPQHF.

The chain is built from TRBV6-5 and TRBJ1-1; 7 nucleotides match TRBD1. Germline loops: CDR1 MNHEY, CDR2 SVGAGI. This CDR3 is built from 13 residues. V was pared by 2 bases and J by 7 bases, with 4 bases of the junction left unmatched. The CDR3 DNA sequence: TGTGCCAGCAGTTACGTAACAGGGGATGAAGCTTTCTTT. Translating it yields CASSYVTGDEAFF.

The rearrangement links TRBV6-1 to TRBJ1-5; 7 positions agree with TRBD1. The CDR3 is 15 amino acids. V was pared by 0 bases and J by 6 bases, with 5 bases of the junction left unmatched. Germline V gives CDR1 MNHNS, CDR2 SASEGT. DNA for the CDR3: TGTGCCAGCAGTGAAGCAAAAGGGGGCAGTCAGCCCCAGCATTTT. This translates into CASSEAKGGSQPQHF.

The CDR3 nucleotides are TGTGCCAGCAGCTTGGCAGGGTGGGCGATGGAGCTGTTTTTT. Protein sequence: CASSLAGWAMELFF. This chain links TRBV5-6 with TRBJ2-2; D may be TRBD1 (5 bases). The CDR3 has 14 residues. Germline lookup yields CDR1 SGHDT and CDR2 YYEEEE. The V end lost 0 bases, the J end lost 10 bases, and 13 bases lay between the germline ends.

The CDR3 DNA reads TGTGCCAGCGGGGGACAGGGGGTAAGAAGTAGCTACGAGCAGTACTTC. Translating gives CASGGQGVRSSYEQYF. This chain uses TRBV5-5 with TRBJ2-7, with 11 bases matching TRBD1. Germline loops: CDR1 SGHKS, CDR2 YYEKEE (reference sequence). V lost 7 bases, J lost 3 bases, and 12 bases stayed unmatched. The CDR3 loop spans 16 amino acids.